Listed here are 5 T cell receptor beta chains from one sample, sequenced in a study of T-cell reconstitution after alpha-beta-depleted transplantation in children. During its preparation, the TCRbeta library received unique molecular identifiers. In TCRdb, the PCR reads were re-called with MiXCR into one record per CDR3 protein. The sample holds some 390,000 distinct CDR3 sequences, about a fifth seen once. Here the sequenced sample was PBMCs from the stem cell graft donor, taken from the stem cell graft. The receptors shown here come from a human donor who donated a stem cell graft to a child with acute myeloid leukemia.

This clonotype came up a few times. The CDR3 sequence: CSARDPRTGDYEQYF. CDR3 sequence (DNA): TGCAGTGCTAGAGATCCCCGGACAGGAGATTACGAGCAGTACTTC. The chain uses TRBV20-1 and TRBJ2-7; 7 positions match TRBD1. After removal of 0 bases from V and 4 bases from J, the junction contained 9 bases not matched to a gene. Germline CDR1 DFQATT, CDR2 SNEGSKA (reference sequence). CDR3 size: 15 residues.

V usage is TRBV19 and J usage is TRBJ1-2, with D unresolved. Germline lookup yields CDR1 LNHDA and CDR2 SQIVND (reference sequence). The CDR3 has 14 residues. The ends were cut back, 3 bases at V and 1 base at J, with 9 bases in the middle. CDR3 nucleotides: TGTGCCAGTAGTATGCTACACCGTAACTATGGCTACACCTTC. Its protein is CASSMLHRNYGYTF.

CDR3 protein: CASSLGSGADTEAFF. CDR3 nucleotide sequence: TGTGCCAGTAGTCTCGGCTCGGGGGCGGACACTGAAGCTTTCTTT. This chain joins TRBV19 and TRBJ1-1, with a possible D match to TRBD1 (6 bases). Trimming removed 5 bases from V and 3 bases from J, with 16 bases in between. From germline, CDR1 is LNHDA and CDR2 SQIVND (reference sequence). The CDR3 sequence is 15 residues long.

There are a few counts of this clonotype. Sequence at one end of the junction differs from germline and may be a read error. This sequence joins TRBV20-1 and TRBJ2-7; the match to TRBD2 covers 9 bases. Germline V CDR1 and CDR2: DFQATT, SNEGSKA (reference sequence). CDR3 length: 12 residues. The CDR3 region is CSARDLVAGEIF. In nucleotides, the CDR3 is TGCAGTGCTAGAGATTTAGTAGCGGGAGAGATCTTC.

This clonotype was counted many times. The chain is built from TRBV29-1 and TRBJ1-5; D is perhaps TRBD1 (5 bases). The CDR3 is 13 amino acids. V dropped 4 bases and J dropped 2 bases, with 9 bases sitting between them. Per the germline V gene, CDR1 is SQVTM and CDR2 is ANQGSEA. The CDR3 DNA is TGCAGCGTTGGGGGGGACGGCAATCAGCCCCAGCATTTT. Residues: CSVGGDGNQPQHF.